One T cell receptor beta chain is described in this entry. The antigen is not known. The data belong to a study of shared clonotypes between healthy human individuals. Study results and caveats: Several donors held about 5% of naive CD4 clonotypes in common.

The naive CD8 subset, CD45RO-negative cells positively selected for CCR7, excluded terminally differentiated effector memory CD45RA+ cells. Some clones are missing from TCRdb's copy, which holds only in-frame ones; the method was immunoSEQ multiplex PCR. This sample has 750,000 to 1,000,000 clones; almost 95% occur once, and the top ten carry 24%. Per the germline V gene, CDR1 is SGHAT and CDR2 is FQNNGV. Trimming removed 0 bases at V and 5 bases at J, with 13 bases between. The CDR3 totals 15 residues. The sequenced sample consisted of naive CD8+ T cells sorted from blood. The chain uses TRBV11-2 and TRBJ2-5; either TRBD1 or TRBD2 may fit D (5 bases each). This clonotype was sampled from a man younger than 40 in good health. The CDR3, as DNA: TGTGCCAGCAGCTTAGAAGCAGGGACGAGCGAGACCCAGTACTTC. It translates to CASSLEAGTSETQYF.